One sample yielded the 15 T cell receptor beta chains listed below, sequenced in a study of blood T cells in healthy people across ages. It was with a sample-barcoded 5' primer and a J-beta primer mix that a second PCR of roughly 7 to 12 cycles was run. TCRdb re-called the 5' RACE reads through MiXCR, storing one row per CDR3 protein. This table holds roughly 640,000 distinct CDR3 sequences, about 30% found once. The specimen sequenced was blood. The receptor source for this set is a woman older than 75 in good health.

This clonotype appeared many times. The V gene is TRBV4-1, the J gene TRBJ1-6; 9 bases are shared with TRBD1. The ends lost 2 bases at V and 5 bases at J; junction bases unmatched: 1. The germline V gene has CDR1 MGHRA and CDR2 YSYEKL. This CDR3 spans 15 amino acids. The CDR3 nucleotides read TGCGCCAGCAGCCAAAGACAGGGGGATAATTCACCCCTCCACTTT. It specifies CASSQRQGDNSPLHF.

This clonotype was counted many times. The CDR3 reads CASRLAGKREQYF. CDR3 nucleotide sequence: TGTGCCAGCAGGCTAGCGGGGAAGAGGGAGCAGTACTTC. This chain links TRBV6-5 with TRBJ2-7; 9 bases fit TRBD2. The J segment lost 7 bases and the V segment lost 6 bases, leaving 7 bases of the junction unmatched. The germline CDR1 and CDR2 sequences are MNHEY and SVGAGI. The CDR3 consists of 13 residues.

This chain uses TRBV28 with TRBJ1-6; no definite D call. The V and J ends lost 4 bases and 9 bases respectively, with 13 bases between them. The CDR3 sequence is 14 residues long. CDR1 is MDHEN, CDR2 SYDVKM, per germline. CDR3 bases: TGTGCCAGCAGTTGGGCCGGCCGGGGTTCACCCCTCCACTTT. Encoded protein: CASSWAGRGSPLHF.

This chain joins TRBV20-1 and TRBJ1-1, with no clear D. Trimming stripped 5 bases from V and 0 bases from J, with 13 bases between. Per germline, CDR1 DFQATT and CDR2 SNEGSKA (reference sequence). This CDR3 has 14 residues. The CDR3 is CSAQGSKVNTEAFF. In DNA form, the CDR3 reads TGCAGTGCTCAAGGGAGTAAGGTGAACACTGAAGCTTTCTTT.

With regard to this clonotype: This could be a read error, since a much larger clone is one nucleotide away. This rearrangement joins TRBV12-3 or TRBV12-4 to TRBJ2-5, with 8 bases identical to TRBD1. The CDR3 is 14 amino acids. CDR3 DNA: TGTGCCAGCAGGAGACAGGGGAGGCAAGAGGCCCAGTACTTC. Translated, it gives CASRRQGRQEAQYF.

V and J are TRBV3-1 and TRBJ1-2; 10 bases match TRBD1. V shed 4 bases and J 7 bases; nucleotides not matched to a gene: 3. CDR1 LGHDT and CDR2 YNNKEL come from the germline V gene (reference sequence). The CDR3 covers 13 residues. The CDR3 DNA reads TGTGCCAGCAGCCGACAGGGGGCAAGTGGCTACACCTTC. Translated: CASSRQGASGYTF. The full variable domain, with the rest looked up from reference TRBV3-1 and TRBJ1-2, is DTAVSQTPKYLVTQMGNDKSIKCEQNLGHDTMYWYKQDSKKFLKIMFSYNNKELIINETVPNRFSPKSPDKAHLNLHINSLELGDSAVYFCASSRQGASGYTFGSGTRLTVV.

This clonotype was seen ten or more times. This rearrangement joins TRBV6-2 or TRBV6-3 to TRBJ2-7; 12 bases fit TRBD1. The CDR3 loop spans 16 amino acids. Losses at the gene ends were 6 bases for V and 5 bases for J; bases not matched to a gene: 11. Germline-derived CDR1 and CDR2 are MNHEY and SVGEGT. The CDR3 DNA follows: TGTGCCAGCAGCCCCTTCCGGGACAGGGGGCGGGACGAGCAGTACTTC. Its protein product is CASSPFRDRGRDEQYF.

Worth noting for this clonotype: A single base separates this from a much larger clone, so it may be a read error. The chain carries TRBV7-8 and TRBJ1-1, with a tentative D call TRBD1 (6 bases). The V gene's germline CDR1 is SGHVS and CDR2 FQNEAQ. V dropped 2 bases and J dropped 1 base, with 29 bases sitting between them. The CDR3 has 21 amino acids. CDR3 DNA: TGTGCCAGCAGCTTAATAGTTCGAGGGGGATTACGGGGGCCCGGGAACACTGAAGCTTTCTTT. Translating it yields CASSLIVRGGLRGPGNTEAFF.

Only a few counts were recorded for this clonotype. The chain links TRBV5-1 to TRBJ2-2; TRBD1 is a possible D gene (6 bases). The length of the CDR3 is 15 residues. CDR1 and CDR2 from the germline V gene are SGHRS and YFSETQ. The V and J ends lost 0 bases and 3 bases respectively, with 9 bases between them. In DNA, the CDR3 is TGCGCCAGCAGCTTGGAAGGGGGTTACACCGGGGAGCTGTTTTTT. It yields the protein CASSLEGGYTGELFF.

With respect to this clonotype: This sequence may be a read error, since a much larger clone differs from it by one base. The rearrangement links TRBV2 to TRBJ2-7; 8 nucleotides align to TRBD2. Germline lookup yields CDR1 SNHLY and CDR2 FYNNEI. This CDR3 region has 14 residues. Here the CDR3 reads CASTNSGGAYERYF. The CDR3 DNA reads as TGTGCCAGCACCAACTCGGGGGGGGCCTACGAGCGGTACTTC.

Details on this clonotype: This may be a read error, as it is one base from a much larger clone. The J gene is TRBJ2-1, the V gene TRBV28; 8 positions agree with TRBD2. Germline loops: CDR1 MDHEN, CDR2 SYDVKM. CDR3 length equals 15 residues. The junction had 17 bases not matched to a gene; V was cut back by 6 bases and J by 13 bases. The CDR3 region has the DNA TGTGCCAGCAGCCCATTGGCCAGGGGACTAGAGACCCAGTTCTTC. This encodes CASSPLARGLETQFF.

The rearrangement joins TRBV7-2 to TRBJ2-7; 7 bases are a match to TRBD2. CDR1 is SGHTA, CDR2 FQGNSA, per germline. This CDR3 is 15 amino acids long. The J segment lost 5 bases and the V segment lost 1 base, leaving 8 bases of the junction unmatched. CDR3 protein: CASSLGVRLANEQYF. Written as DNA, the CDR3 is TGTGCCAGCAGCTTAGGGGTGCGACTAGCTAACGAGCAGTACTTC.

This chain joins TRBV9 and TRBJ1-2; unclear D gene. Germline V lookup: CDR1 SGDLS, CDR2 YYNGEE. V dropped 0 bases and J dropped 4 bases, with 16 bases sitting between them. The CDR3 runs 16 residues. In nucleotides, the CDR3 is TGTGCCAGCAGCGTAGCTACGGGAACCTTCGGCTATGGCTACACCTTC. Translating gives CASSVATGTFGYGYTF.

The V call is TRBV4-1, the J call TRBJ2-2; TRBD2 aligns across 10 bases. CDR3 length: 19 amino acids. Losses at the gene ends were 7 bases for V and 5 bases for J; bases not matched to a gene: 19. CDR1 and CDR2 from the germline V gene are MGHRA and YSYEKL. CDR3 DNA: TGCGCCAGCACCCGGTTAGCGGGGGGCGCCGGGCAAGAAACCGGGGAGCTGTTTTTT. It encodes CASTRLAGGAGQETGELFF.

Ten or more counts support this clonotype. V is TRBV5-1 and J is TRBJ1-4; D may be TRBD1 (5 bases). Trimming pared 4 bases from V and 0 bases from J, leaving 19 bases between. The CDR3 loop spans 18 amino acids. Germline CDR1 and CDR2: SGHRS and YFSETQ. CDR3 DNA sequence: TGCGCCAGCAGCCCTACCCCGGGACCGGTTGCAACTAATGAAAAACTGTTTTTT. Translating it yields CASSPTPGPVATNEKLFF.